Shown below are 17 T cell receptor beta chains from a single sample sequenced in a study of blood T cell repertoires in COVID-19. TCRdb keeps only in-frame clones here, not all; method: immunoSEQ multiplex PCR. Of about 170,000 clones listed, 85% are singletons. Sequencing used peripheral blood. Receptors were obtained from a woman of 80 years or more with COVID-19, enrolled during active disease.

V gene TRBV24-1 combines with J gene TRBJ1-1, with D uncertain. This CDR3 is built from 12 residues. V was trimmed by 3 bases and J by 7 bases, leaving 8 bases between them. Germline V lookup: CDR1 KGHDR, CDR2 SFDVKD. CDR3 nucleotides: TGTGCCACCAGTGATCCCGCAGGTGAAGCTTTCTTT. Encoded protein: CATSDPAGEAFF.

The count of this clone is one. J is TRBJ2-1 and V is TRBV5-1, with 10 bases that match TRBD1. There are 14 residues in the CDR3. V lost 0 bases and J lost 7; bases outside the gene matches: 1. Germline assignment: CDR1 SGHRS and CDR2 YFSETQ. This CDR3 is CASSLGTGGNEQFF. As DNA, the CDR3 is TGCGCCAGCAGCTTGGGGACAGGGGGTAATGAGCAGTTCTTC. The full variable domain, rest sourced from reference TRBV5-1 and TRBJ2-1, is KAGVTQTPRYLIKTRGQQVTLSCSPISGHRSVSWYQQTPGQGLQFLFEYFSETQRNKGNFPGRFSGRQFSNSRSEMNVSTLELGDSALYLCASSLGTGGNEQFFGPGTRLTVL.

The chain carries TRBV5-4 and TRBJ1-4, with 7 bases aligning to TRBD1. The junction had 11 bases not matched to a gene; V was cut back by 4 bases and J by 8 bases. Germline CDR1 reads SGHNT; CDR2 reads YYREEE (reference sequence). The CDR3 has 15 residues. The CDR3 spells CASSTSTGNSEKLFF. The DNA of the CDR3 is TGTGCCAGCAGCACCTCGACAGGGAATTCAGAAAAACTGTTTTTT.

The gene calls are TRBV19 and TRBJ1-5; a weak D match, TRBD1 (5 bases). Trimming left V 5 bases short and J 9 bases short, with 20 bases between. The CDR3 is made up of 15 amino acids. Per the germline V gene, CDR1 is LNHDA and CDR2 is SQIVND (reference sequence). In DNA, the CDR3 is TGTGCCAGTAGTCCCCAGGGCCGCTTGAGAGGGCCCCAGCATTTT. It yields the protein CASSPQGRLRGPQHF. Using reference TRBV19 and TRBJ1-5 for the parts outside the CDR3, the full variable domain is DGGITQSPKYLFRKEGQNVTLSCEQNLNHDAMYWYRQDPGQGLRLIYYSQIVNDFQKGDIAEGYSVSREKKESFPLTVTSAQKNPTAFYLCASSPQGRLRGPQHFGDGTRLSIL.

The J gene is TRBJ1-1, the V gene TRBV5-1; D ambiguous. V was clipped by 0 bases and J by 4 bases, with 13 bases between them. This CDR3 spans 15 amino acids. Germline values: CDR1 SGHRS, CDR2 YFSETQ. Here the CDR3 DNA reads TGCGCCAGCAGCTTGGCTTCGGGGTATGGCACTGAAGCTTTCTTT. Its translation: CASSLASGYGTEAFF.

This clone was observed a few times. The rearrangement uses TRBV12-3 or TRBV12-4 and TRBJ2-2; a possible D gene is TRBD2 (6 bases). The CDR3 is made up of 12 amino acids. V was cut by 3 bases and J by 7 bases, with 6 bases left in between. The CDR3 protein is CASSFGGGELFF. CDR3 DNA sequence: TGTGCCAGCAGTTTCGGGGGCGGGGAGCTGTTTTTT.

The rearrangement uses TRBV25-1 and TRBJ2-7; D remains unclear. Deletions cut 7 bases from V and 3 bases from J, with 10 bases between. CDR1 MGHDK and CDR2 SYGVNS come from the germline V gene. CDR3 size: 12 residues. The DNA for the CDR3 is TGTGCCAGCACAAAGAGGTACTACGAGCAGTACTTC. This translates into CASTKRYYEQYF.

The chain joins TRBV27 to TRBJ2-5; 10 nucleotides agree with TRBD2. This CDR3 has 18 residues. The trim removed 5 bases at V and 7 bases at J, leaving 19 bases unmatched. Per the germline V gene, CDR1 is MNHEY and CDR2 is SMNVEV (reference sequence). Written as DNA, the CDR3 is TGTGCCAGCAGTCCTCGGGTAGCGGGAGGCCATCAGGGAGGGACCCAGTACTTC. Its translation: CASSPRVAGGHQGGTQYF.

CDR3 in amino acids: CASSGPGSEQYF. Written as DNA, the CDR3 is TGTGCCAGCAGCGGACCAGGGTCCGAGCAGTACTTC. The gene calls are TRBV9 and TRBJ2-7; D possibly corresponds to TRBD1 (5 bases). This CDR3 has 12 amino acids. Trimming cost V 3 bases and J 6 bases, with 10 bases left between them. From germline, CDR1 is SGDLS and CDR2 YYNGEE.

This chain connects TRBV6-2 or TRBV6-3 to TRBJ2-7; 11 nucleotides agree with TRBD2. Germline assignment: CDR1 MNHEY and CDR2 SVGEGT. Trimming cost V 2 bases and J 0 bases; bases outside gene matches: 3. The CDR3 consists of 16 residues. The CDR3 here is CASSYPTSGNSYEQYF. The CDR3 coding sequence is TGTGCCAGCAGTTACCCGACTAGCGGGAACTCCTACGAGCAGTACTTC.

The rearrangement joins TRBV6-5 to TRBJ1-1; D is unresolved. The CDR3 has 12 amino acids. Germline CDR1 and CDR2: MNHEY and SVGAGI. The germline V and J ends were trimmed by 5 bases and 9 bases, with 13 bases remaining between them. CDR3 sequence reads: CASSPGLGKAFF. The CDR3 bases are TGTGCCAGCAGTCCCGGACTGGGCAAAGCTTTCTTT.

The gene calls are TRBV1 and TRBJ1-1; TRBD1, as called in the table, went unchecked against the DNA. TRBV1 is listed as a pseudogene. The CDR3 spans 15 residues. In DNA form, the CDR3 reads TGCACCAGCAGCCAAGATGACAGAATGAACACTGAAGCTTTCTTT. It yields the protein CTSSQDDRMNTEAFF.

This clone has only a few counts. The genes are TRBV5-1 and TRBJ1-1; 7 bases agree with TRBD1. The J segment lost 3 bases and the V segment lost 4 bases, leaving 9 bases of the junction unmatched. CDR3 size: 15 residues. CDR1 SGHRS and CDR2 YFSETQ come from the germline V gene. CDR3 protein: CASSQGGRGDTEAFF. Here the CDR3 DNA reads TGCGCCAGCAGCCAGGGGGGCAGGGGAGACACTGAAGCTTTCTTT.

The chain employs TRBV5-1 and TRBJ2-7; D is possibly TRBD1 (6 bases). CDR1 and CDR2 (germline): SGHRS, YFSETQ. This CDR3 contains 17 residues. V was shortened by 1 base and J by 4 bases, with 21 bases between the two germline ends. CDR3 sequence (DNA): TGCGCCAGCAGCTTGACTTGGGGGCGGTCACTGGTATACGAGCAGTACTTC. This sequence encodes CASSLTWGRSLVYEQYF. Drawing the rest from reference TRBV5-1 and TRBJ2-7, the complete variable domain is KAGVTQTPRYLIKTRGQQVTLSCSPISGHRSVSWYQQTPGQGLQFLFEYFSETQRNKGNFPGRFSGRQFSNSRSEMNVSTLELGDSALYLCASSLTWGRSLVYEQYFGPGTRLTVT.

This sequence joins TRBV28 and TRBJ1-5, with D maybe TRBD1 (6 bases). Germline lookup yields CDR1 MDHEN and CDR2 SYDVKM. V was shortened by 6 bases and J by 0 bases, with 15 bases between the two germline ends. This CDR3 contains 16 residues. For the CDR3, the DNA is TGTGCCAGCAGGGAGTGGGGGCGGCATAGCAATCAGCCCCAGCATTTT. This codes for CASREWGRHSNQPQHF.

The chain couples TRBV12-3 or TRBV12-4 to TRBJ2-3; D gene ambiguous. The ends were cut back, 5 bases at V and 2 bases at J, with 5 bases in the middle. CDR3 size: 12 residues. Written as DNA, the CDR3 is TGTGCCAGCAGTCCCTTCACAGATACGCAGTATTTT. Amino acids: CASSPFTDTQYF.

This sequence joins TRBV2 and TRBJ2-5, with 7 nucleotides matching TRBD2. There are 13 residues in the CDR3. Germline V CDR1 and CDR2: SNHLY, FYNNEI. J was trimmed by 5 bases and V by 5 bases; bases with no gene match: 5. The CDR3 region is CASSLARGETQYF. The CDR3 nucleotides read TGTGCCAGCAGTCTGGCGCGGGGGGAGACCCAGTACTTC.